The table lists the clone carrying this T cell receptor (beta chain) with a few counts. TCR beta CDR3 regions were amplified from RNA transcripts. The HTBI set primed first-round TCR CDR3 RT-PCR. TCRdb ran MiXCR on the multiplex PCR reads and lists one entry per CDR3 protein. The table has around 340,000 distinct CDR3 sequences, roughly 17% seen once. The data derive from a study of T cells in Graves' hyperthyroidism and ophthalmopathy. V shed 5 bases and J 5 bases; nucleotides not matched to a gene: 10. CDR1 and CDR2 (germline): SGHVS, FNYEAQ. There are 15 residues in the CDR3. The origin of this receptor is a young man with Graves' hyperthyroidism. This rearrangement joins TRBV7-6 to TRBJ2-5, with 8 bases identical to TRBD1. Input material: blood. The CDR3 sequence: CASSPRDRPPETQYF. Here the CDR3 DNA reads TGTGCCAGCAGCCCAAGGGACAGGCCTCCGGAGACCCAGTACTTC.